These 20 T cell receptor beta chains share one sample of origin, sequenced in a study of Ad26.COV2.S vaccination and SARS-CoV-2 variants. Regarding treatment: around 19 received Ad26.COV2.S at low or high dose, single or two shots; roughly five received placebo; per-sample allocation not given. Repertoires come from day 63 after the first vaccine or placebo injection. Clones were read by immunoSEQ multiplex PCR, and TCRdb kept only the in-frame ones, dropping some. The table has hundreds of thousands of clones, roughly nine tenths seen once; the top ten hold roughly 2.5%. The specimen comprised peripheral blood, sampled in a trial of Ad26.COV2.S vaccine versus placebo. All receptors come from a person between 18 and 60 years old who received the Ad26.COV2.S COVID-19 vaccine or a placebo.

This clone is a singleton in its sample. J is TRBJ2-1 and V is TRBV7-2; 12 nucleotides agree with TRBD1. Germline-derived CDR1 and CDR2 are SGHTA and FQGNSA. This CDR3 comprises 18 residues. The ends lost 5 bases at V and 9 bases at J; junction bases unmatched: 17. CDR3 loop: CASSRGTRGQGARIEQFF. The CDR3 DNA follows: TGTGCCAGCAGCAGAGGAACGAGGGGACAGGGGGCCCGGATTGAGCAGTTCTTC.

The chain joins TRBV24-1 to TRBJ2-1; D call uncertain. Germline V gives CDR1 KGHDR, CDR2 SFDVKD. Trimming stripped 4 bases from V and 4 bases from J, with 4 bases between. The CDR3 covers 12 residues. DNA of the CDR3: TGTGCCACCAGTGAAAAATACAATGAGCAGTTCTTC. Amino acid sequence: CATSEKYNEQFF.

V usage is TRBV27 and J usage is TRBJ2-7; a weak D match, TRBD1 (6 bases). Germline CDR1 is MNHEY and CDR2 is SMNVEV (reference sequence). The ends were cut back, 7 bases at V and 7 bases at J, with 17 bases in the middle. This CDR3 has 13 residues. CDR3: CASKGHGSFEQYV. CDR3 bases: TGTGCCAGCAAGGGACATGGGTCCTTTGAGCAGTACGTC.

The CDR3 bases are TGTGCCAGCAGCAGCCCCTACGAGCAGTACTTC. It specifies CASSSPYEQYF. This chain uses TRBV6-5 with TRBJ2-7; D remains unclear. The CDR3 spans 11 residues. Germline values: CDR1 MNHEY, CDR2 SVGAGI. V shed 6 bases and J shed 2 bases, with 5 bases lying between them.

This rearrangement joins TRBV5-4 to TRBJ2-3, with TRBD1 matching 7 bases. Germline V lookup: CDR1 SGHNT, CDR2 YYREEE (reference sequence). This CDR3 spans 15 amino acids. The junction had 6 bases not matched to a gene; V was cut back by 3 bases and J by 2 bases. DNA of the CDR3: TGTGCCAGCAGCTCCCCGGACAGGATCACAGATACGCAGTATTTT. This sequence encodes CASSSPDRITDTQYF.

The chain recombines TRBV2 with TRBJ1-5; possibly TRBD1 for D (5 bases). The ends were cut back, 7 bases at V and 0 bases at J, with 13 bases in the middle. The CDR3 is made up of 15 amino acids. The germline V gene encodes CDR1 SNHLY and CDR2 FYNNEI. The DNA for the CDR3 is TGTGCCAGCACCAGACAGACGAATAGCAATCAGCCCCAGCATTTT. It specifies CASTRQTNSNQPQHF.

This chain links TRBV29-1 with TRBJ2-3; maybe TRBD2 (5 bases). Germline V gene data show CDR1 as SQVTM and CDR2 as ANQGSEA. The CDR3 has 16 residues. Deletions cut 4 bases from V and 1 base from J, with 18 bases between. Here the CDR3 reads CSVGGPESVGTDTQYF. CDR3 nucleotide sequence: TGCAGCGTTGGAGGGCCCGAGTCTGTTGGCACAGATACGCAGTATTTT.

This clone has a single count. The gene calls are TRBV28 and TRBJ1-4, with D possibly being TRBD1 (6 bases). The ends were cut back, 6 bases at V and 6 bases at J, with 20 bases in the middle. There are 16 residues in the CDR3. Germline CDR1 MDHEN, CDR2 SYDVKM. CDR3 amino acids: CASRDTGRGFDEKLFF. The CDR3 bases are TGTGCCAGCAGGGATACAGGGCGGGGGTTTGATGAAAAACTGTTTTTT.

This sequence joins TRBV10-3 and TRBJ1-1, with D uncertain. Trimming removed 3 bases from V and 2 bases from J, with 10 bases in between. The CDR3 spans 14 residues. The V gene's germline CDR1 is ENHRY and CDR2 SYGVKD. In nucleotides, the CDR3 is TGTGCCATCAGTGACCCGGACGTAAACACTGAAGCTTTCTTT. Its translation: CAISDPDVNTEAFF.

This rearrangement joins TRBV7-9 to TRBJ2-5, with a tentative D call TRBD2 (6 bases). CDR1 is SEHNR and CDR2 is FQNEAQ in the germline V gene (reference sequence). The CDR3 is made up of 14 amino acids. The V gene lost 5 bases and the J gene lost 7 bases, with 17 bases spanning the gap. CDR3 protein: CASSLAWGSGTQYF. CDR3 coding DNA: TGTGCCAGCAGCCTGGCTTGGGGTAGCGGGACCCAGTACTTC.

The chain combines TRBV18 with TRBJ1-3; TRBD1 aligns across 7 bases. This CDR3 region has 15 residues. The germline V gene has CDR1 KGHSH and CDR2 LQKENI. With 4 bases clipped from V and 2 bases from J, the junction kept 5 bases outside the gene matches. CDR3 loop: CASSQQGQTGNTIYF. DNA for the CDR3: TGTGCCAGCTCACAACAGGGACAGACTGGAAACACCATATATTTT.

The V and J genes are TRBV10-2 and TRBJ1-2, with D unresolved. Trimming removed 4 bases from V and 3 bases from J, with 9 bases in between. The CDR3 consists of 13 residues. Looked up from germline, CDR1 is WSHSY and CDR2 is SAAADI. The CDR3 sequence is CASSVDVYYGYTF. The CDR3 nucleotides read TGCGCCAGCAGTGTGGACGTTTACTATGGCTACACCTTC.

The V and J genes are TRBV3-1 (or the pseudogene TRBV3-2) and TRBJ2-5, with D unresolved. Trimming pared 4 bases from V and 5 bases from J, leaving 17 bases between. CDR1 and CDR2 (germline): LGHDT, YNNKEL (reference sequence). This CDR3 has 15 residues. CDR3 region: CASSLRRVSGETQYF. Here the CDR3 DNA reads TGTGCCAGCAGCCTAAGACGGGTCTCCGGGGAGACCCAGTACTTC.

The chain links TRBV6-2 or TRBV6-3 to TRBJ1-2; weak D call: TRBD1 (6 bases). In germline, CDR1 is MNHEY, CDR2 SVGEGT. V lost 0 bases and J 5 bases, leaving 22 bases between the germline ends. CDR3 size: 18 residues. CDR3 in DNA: TGTGCCAGCAGTTACTCGAGGGACATCCCCGTCGAGGGATATGGCTACACCTTC. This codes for CASSYSRDIPVEGYGYTF.

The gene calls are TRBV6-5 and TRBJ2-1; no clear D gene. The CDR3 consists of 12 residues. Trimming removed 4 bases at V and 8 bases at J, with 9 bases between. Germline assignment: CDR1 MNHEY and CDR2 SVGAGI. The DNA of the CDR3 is TGTGCCAGCAGTTTCCTAGACGATGAGCAGTTCTTC. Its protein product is CASSFLDDEQFF.

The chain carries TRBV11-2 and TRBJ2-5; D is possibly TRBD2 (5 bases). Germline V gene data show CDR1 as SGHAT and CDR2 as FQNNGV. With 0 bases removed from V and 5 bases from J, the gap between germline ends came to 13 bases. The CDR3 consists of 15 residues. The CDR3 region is CASSLDPRGDETQYF. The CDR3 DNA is TGTGCCAGCAGCTTAGACCCCCGGGGAGACGAGACCCAGTACTTC.

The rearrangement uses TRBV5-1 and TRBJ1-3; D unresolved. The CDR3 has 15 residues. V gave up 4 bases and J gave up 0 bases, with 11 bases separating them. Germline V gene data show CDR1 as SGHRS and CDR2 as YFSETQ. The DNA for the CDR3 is TGCGCCAGCAGCCCCCTGGCGAGCTCTGGAAACACCATATATTTT. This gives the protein CASSPLASSGNTIYF. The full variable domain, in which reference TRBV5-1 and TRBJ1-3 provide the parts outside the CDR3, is KAGVTQTPRYLIKTRGQQVTLSCSPISGHRSVSWYQQTPGQGLQFLFEYFSETQRNKGNFPGRFSGRQFSNSRSEMNVSTLELGDSALYLCASSPLASSGNTIYFGEGSWLTVV.

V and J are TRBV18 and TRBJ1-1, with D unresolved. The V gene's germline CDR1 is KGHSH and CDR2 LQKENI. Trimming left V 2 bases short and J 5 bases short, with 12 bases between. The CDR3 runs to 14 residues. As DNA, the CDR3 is TGTGCCAGCTCACCAGCCCCAGGCAGGACTGAAGCTTTCTTT. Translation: CASSPAPGRTEAFF.

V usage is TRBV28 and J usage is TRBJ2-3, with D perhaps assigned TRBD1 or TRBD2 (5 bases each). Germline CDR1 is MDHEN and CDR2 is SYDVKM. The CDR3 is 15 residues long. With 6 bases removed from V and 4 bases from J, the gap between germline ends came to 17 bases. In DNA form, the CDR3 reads TGTGCCAGCAGCCCCACAGGTGCGGGTGCAGATACGCAGTATTTT. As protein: CASSPTGAGADTQYF.

In DNA form, the CDR3 reads TGTGCCAGTATCGCCAGGTGGGCTGGAAACACCATATATTTT. Its protein product is CASIARWAGNTIYF. The V gene is TRBV19, the J gene TRBJ1-3; D ambiguous. The germline V and J ends were trimmed by 7 bases and 2 bases, with 12 bases remaining between them. The germline V gene encodes CDR1 LNHDA and CDR2 SQIVND (reference sequence). The CDR3 extends over 14 amino acids. Based on the CDR3 plus reference TRBV19 and TRBJ1-3, the full variable domain is DGGITQSPKYLFRKEGQNVTLSCEQNLNHDAMYWYRQDPGQGLRLIYYSQIVNDFQKGDIAEGYSVSREKKESFPLTVTSAQKNPTAFYLCASIARWAGNTIYFGEGSWLTVV.